This TCR beta chain was recovered during a study of a mutant IDH1 vaccine in newly diagnosed glioma. Study-level background: Patients had eight vaccinations, in weeks 1, 3, 5, 7, 11, 15, 19 and 23. Standard pretreatment was either radiotherapy, temozolomide, or, for most, radiochemotherapy with temozolomide. Mean patient age was approximately 39 years; roughly 62% were male and about 40% female. General observations from the study: Changes in the top peripheral T cell clonotypes seemingly had no bearing on pseudoprogression.

As to time point: week 5, during vaccination. Every single dose of the vaccine, 300 ug of mutant IDH1 20-mer peptide, came with topical imiquimod. Generated by immunoSEQ multiplex PCR, the TCRdb table keeps only in-frame clones and is missing some. The sample contains about 58,000 clones, around 84% of which appear only once. CDR3 length: 15 residues. From germline, CDR1 is MNHEY and CDR2 SVGAGI. V lost 10 bases to trimming and J lost 1 base, with 19 bases between them. This clone has just one count. Its antigen is undetermined. Sequences were derived from PBMCs, sampled from a glioma patient whose treatment included an IDH1 peptide vaccine. V and J are TRBV6-5 and TRBJ1-1; D is undetermined. This clonotype was obtained from a woman aged 50 to 65 with glioma. As DNA, the CDR3 is TGTGCCACCTACGCTTGGCAAGGCCCGAACACTGAAGCTTTCTTT. It yields the protein CATYAWQGPNTEAFF.